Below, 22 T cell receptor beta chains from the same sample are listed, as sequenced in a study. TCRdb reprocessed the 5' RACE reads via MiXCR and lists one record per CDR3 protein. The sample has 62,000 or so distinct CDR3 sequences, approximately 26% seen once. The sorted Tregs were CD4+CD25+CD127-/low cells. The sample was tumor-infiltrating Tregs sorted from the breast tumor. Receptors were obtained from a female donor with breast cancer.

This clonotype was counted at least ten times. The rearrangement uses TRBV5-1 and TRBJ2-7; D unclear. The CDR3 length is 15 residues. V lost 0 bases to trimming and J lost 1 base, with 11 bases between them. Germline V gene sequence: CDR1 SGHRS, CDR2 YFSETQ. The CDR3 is CASSLDPLDSYEQYF. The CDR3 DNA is TGCGCCAGCAGCTTGGACCCACTGGATTCCTACGAGCAGTACTTC. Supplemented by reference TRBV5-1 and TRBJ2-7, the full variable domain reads KAGVTQTPRYLIKTRGQQVTLSCSPISGHRSVSWYQQTPGQGLQFLFEYFSETQRNKGNFPGRFSGRQFSNSRSEMNVSTLELGDSALYLCASSLDPLDSYEQYFGPGTRLTVT.

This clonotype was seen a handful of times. The chain's CDR3 is CASSPAGTSGRNEQFF. In nucleotides, the CDR3 is TGCGCCAGCAGCCCCGCCGGGACTAGCGGGAGAAATGAGCAGTTCTTC. The chain has TRBV4-1 and TRBJ2-1; TRBD2 matches 14 bases. Unmatched junction bases numbered 6, after V lost 4 bases and J lost 7 bases. This CDR3 has 16 residues. Germline CDR1 MGHRA, CDR2 YSYEKL.

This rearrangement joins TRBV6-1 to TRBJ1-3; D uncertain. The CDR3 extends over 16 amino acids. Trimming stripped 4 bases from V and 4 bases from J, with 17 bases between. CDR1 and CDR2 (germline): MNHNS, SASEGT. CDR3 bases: TGTGCCAGCAGTGGGTATACAGTGGCGCGGGGAAACACCATATATTTT. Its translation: CASSGYTVARGNTIYF.

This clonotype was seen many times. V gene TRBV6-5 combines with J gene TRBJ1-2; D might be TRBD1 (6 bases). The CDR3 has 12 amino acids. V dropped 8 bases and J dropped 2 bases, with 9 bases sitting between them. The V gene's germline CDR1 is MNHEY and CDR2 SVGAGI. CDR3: CASGRGNYGYTF. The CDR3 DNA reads TGTGCCAGCGGGAGGGGGAACTATGGCTACACCTTC.

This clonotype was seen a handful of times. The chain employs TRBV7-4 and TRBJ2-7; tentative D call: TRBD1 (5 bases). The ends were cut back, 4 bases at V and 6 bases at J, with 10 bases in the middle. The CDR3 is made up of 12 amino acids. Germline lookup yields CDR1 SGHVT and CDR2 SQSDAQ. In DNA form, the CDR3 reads TGTGCCAGCAGCTCCCAGGGTCGCGAGCAGTACTTC. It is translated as CASSSQGREQYF.

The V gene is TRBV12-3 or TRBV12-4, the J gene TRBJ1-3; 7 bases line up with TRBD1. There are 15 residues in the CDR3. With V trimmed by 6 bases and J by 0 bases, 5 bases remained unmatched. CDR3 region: CASSPDRNSGNTIYF. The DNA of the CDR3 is TGTGCCAGCAGCCCGGACAGGAACTCTGGAAACACCATATATTTT.

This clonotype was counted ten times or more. CDR3 sequence (DNA): TGCAGTGCTAGAGCCCATAGCAATCAGCCCCAGCATTTT. Amino acid sequence: CSARAHSNQPQHF. J is TRBJ1-5 and V is TRBV20-1; unclear D gene. The CDR3 contains 13 residues. Trimming took 1 base from V and 0 from J, leaving 4 bases between them. Germline V gives CDR1 DFQATT, CDR2 SNEGSKA (reference sequence).

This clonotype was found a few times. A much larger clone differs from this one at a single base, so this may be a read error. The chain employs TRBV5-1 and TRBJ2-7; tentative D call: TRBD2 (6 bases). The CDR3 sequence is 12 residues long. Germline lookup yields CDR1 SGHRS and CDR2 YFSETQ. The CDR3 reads CAGSLAGSEQYF. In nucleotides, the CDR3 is TGCGCCGGCAGCTTGGCCGGGAGTGAGCAGTACTTC.

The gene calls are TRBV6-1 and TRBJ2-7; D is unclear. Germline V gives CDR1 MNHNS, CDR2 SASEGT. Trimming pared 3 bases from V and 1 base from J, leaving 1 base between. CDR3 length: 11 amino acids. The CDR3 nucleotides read TGTGCCAGCAGTGAGTCCTACGAGCAGTACTTC. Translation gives CASSESYEQYF.

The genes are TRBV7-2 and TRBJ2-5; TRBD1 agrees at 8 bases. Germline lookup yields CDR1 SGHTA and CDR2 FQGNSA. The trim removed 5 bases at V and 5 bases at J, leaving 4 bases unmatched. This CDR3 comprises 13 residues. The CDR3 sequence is CASSARQGETQYF. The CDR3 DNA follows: TGTGCCAGCAGCGCGCGACAGGGGGAGACCCAGTACTTC. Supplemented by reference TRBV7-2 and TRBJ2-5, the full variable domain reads GAGVSQSPSNKVTEKGKDVELRCDPISGHTALYWYRQSLGQGLEFLIYFQGNSAPDKSGLPSDRFSAERTGGSVSTLTIQRTQQEDSAVYLCASSARQGETQYFGPGTRLLVL.

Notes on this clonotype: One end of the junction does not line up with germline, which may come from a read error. The CDR3 protein is CANSLGEQFF. The CDR3, as DNA: TGTGCCAACAGCTTAGGGGAGCAGTTCTTC. V and J are TRBV7-2 and TRBJ2-1; D is uncertain. The germline gives CDR1 SGHTA, CDR2 FQGNSA. CDR3 length: 10 residues.

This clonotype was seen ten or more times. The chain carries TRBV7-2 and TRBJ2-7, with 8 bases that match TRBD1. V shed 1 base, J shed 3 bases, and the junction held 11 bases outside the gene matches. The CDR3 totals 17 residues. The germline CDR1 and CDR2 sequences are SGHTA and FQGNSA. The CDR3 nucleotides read TGTGCCAGCAGCTTAGTGGGGGCAGGGACAGGTGGCTACGAGCAGTACTTC. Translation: CASSLVGAGTGGYEQYF.

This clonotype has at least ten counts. The CDR3 nucleotides read TGTGCCAGCAGCTTACCCGGGACAGGGGGCTACGAGCAGTACTTC. Its translation: CASSLPGTGGYEQYF. V gene TRBV7-2 combines with J gene TRBJ2-7, with TRBD1 matching over 11 bases. CDR1 is SGHTA and CDR2 is FQGNSA in the germline V gene. The CDR3 covers 15 residues. Trimming at V came to 2 bases and at J to 3 bases, leaving 3 bases not matched to a gene.

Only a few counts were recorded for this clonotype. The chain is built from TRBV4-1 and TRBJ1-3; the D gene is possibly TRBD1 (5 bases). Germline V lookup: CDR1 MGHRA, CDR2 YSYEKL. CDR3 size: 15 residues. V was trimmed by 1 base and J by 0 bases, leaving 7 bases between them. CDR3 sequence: CASSQGQFSGNTIYF. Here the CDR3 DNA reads TGCGCCAGCAGCCAAGGACAGTTCTCTGGAAACACCATATATTTT.

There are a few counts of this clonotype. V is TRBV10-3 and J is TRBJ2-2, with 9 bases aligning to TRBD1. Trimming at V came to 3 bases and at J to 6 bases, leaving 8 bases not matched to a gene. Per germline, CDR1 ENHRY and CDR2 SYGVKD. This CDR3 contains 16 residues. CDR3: CAISDANRGLSGELFF. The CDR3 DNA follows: TGTGCCATCAGTGACGCGAACAGGGGGCTATCCGGGGAGCTGTTTTTT.

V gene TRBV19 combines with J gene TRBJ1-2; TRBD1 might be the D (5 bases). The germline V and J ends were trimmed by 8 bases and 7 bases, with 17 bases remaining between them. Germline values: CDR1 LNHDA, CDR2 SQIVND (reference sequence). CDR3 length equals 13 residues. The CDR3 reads CASALWGEGGYTF. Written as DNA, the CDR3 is TGTGCCAGTGCCCTGTGGGGGGAAGGTGGCTACACCTTC.

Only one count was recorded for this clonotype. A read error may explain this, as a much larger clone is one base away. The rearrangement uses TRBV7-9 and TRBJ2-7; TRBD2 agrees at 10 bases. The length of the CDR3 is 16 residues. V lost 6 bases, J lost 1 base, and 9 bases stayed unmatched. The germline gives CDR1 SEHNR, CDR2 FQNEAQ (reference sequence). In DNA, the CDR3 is TGTGCCAGCAGTCAGGGACTAGCGCATTTTTCCTACGAGCAGTACTTC. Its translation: CASSQGLAHFSYEQYF.

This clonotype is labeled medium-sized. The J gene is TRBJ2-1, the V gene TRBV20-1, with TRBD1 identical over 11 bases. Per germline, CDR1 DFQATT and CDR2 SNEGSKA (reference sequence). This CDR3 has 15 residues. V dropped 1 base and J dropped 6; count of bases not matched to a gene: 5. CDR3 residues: CSARVFGTGGNEQFF. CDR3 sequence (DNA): TGCAGTGCTAGAGTTTTCGGGACAGGGGGCAATGAGCAGTTCTTC.

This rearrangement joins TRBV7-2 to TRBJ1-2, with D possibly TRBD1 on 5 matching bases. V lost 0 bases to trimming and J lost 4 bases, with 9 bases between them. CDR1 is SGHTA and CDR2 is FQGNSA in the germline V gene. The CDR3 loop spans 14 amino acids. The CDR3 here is CASSLAQGGYGYTF. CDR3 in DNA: TGTGCCAGCAGCTTAGCGCAGGGAGGCTATGGCTACACCTTC. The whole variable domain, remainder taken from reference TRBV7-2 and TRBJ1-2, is GAGVSQSPSNKVTEKGKDVELRCDPISGHTALYWYRQSLGQGLEFLIYFQGNSAPDKSGLPSDRFSAERTGGSVSTLTIQRTQQEDSAVYLCASSLAQGGYGYTFGSGTRLTVV.

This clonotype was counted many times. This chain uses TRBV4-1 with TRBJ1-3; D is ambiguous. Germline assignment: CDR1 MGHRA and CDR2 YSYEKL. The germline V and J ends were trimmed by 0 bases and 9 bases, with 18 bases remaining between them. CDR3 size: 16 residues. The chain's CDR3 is CASSQEGPPVGTTIYF. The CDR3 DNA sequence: TGCGCCAGCAGCCAAGAGGGTCCCCCGGTTGGTACCACCATATATTTT.

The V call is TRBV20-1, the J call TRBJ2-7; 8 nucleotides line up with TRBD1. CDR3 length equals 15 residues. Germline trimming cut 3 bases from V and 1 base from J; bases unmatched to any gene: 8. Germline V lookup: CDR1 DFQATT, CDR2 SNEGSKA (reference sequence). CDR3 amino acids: CSAREGTGRSYEQYF. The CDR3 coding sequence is TGCAGTGCTAGGGAAGGGACAGGTCGTTCCTACGAGCAGTACTTC.

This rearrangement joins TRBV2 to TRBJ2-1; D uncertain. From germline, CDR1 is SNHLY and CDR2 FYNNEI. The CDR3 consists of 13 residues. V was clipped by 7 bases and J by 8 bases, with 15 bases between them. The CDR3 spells CASNGFLGYEQFF. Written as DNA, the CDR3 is TGTGCCAGCAACGGTTTCTTGGGGTATGAGCAGTTCTTC.